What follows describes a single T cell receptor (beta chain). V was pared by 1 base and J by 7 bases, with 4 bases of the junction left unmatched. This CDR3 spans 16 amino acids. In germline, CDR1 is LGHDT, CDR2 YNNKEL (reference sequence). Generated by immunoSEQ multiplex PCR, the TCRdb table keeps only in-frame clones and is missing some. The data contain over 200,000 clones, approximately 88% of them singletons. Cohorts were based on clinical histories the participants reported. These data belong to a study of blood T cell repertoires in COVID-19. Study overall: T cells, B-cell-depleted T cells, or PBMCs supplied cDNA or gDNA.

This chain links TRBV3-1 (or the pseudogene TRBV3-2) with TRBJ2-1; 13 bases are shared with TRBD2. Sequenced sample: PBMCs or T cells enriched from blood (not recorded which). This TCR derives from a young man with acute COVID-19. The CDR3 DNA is TGTGCCAGCAGCCAAGTCCGGACTAGCGGGAGTAATGAGCAGTTCTTC. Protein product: CASSQVRTSGSNEQFF.